These T cell receptor beta chains were read from a single sample in a study of cytomegalovirus exposure and HLA in healthy donors. The method was immunoSEQ multiplex PCR; TCRdb's version includes in-frame clones alone and lacks a portion of them. The sample has some 150,000 clones, 70% to 80% seen once. The sequenced sample was PBMCs. These receptors originate from a young man in good health and CMV-seropositive. Each CDR3 is given with its conserved first and last residue. Fields, in order: V gene, J gene, D gene, clone size, CDR3 DNA, CDR3 protein. A D gene is named only where the DNA matches it firmly. Part of the rows lack a size; the others show once, few, many or a class for expanded clones.

TRBV7-9,TRBJ2-2,TRBD1,NA,TGTTCCAGCAGCTCGACAGGGAGCGGGGAGCTGTTTTTT,CSSSSTGSGELFF
TRBV4-2,TRBJ2-1,TRBD2,NA,TGTGCCAGCAGCCAAGCGGGACTAGATGGCAATGAGCAGTTCTTC,CASSQAGLDGNEQFF
TRBV7-9,TRBJ2-7,TRBD1,NA,TGTGCCAGCAGCAATCCGGGACAGGGTGTACACGAGCAGTACTTC,CASSNPGQGVHEQYF
TRBV30,TRBJ2-3,NA,once,TGTGCCACACCGGGCAGGCTAGCAAGCACAGATACGCAGTATTTT,CATPGRLASTDTQYF
TRBV7-2,TRBJ2-5,NA,NA,TGTGCCAGCAGCTTAGTCACGGACCAAGAGACCCAGTACTTC,CASSLVTDQETQYF
TRBV5-4,TRBJ2-7,TRBD1,NA,TGTGCCAGCAGCTGGAAGCGACAGGGGATAGGGGAGCAGTACTTC,CASSWKRQGIGEQYF
TRBV5-6,TRBJ2-4,NA,NA,TGTGCCAGCACTTTGCGGGGCAACATTCAGTACTTC,CASTLRGNIQYF
TRBV28,TRBJ1-4,NA,NA,TGTGCCAGCAGTTTGGGAGGGGCAGCAGGCGAAAAACTGTTTTTT,CASSLGGAAGEKLFF
TRBV4-2,TRBJ2-3,TRBD2,NA,TGTGCCAGCAGCCAAGATTGGGCTAGCGGGGTAAGCACAGATACGCAGTATTTT,CASSQDWASGVSTDTQYF
TRBV5-1,TRBJ2-2,TRBD1,once,TGCGCCAGCAGCTTGGGTCAGGGGGTTAACACCGGGGAGCTGTTTTTT,CASSLGQGVNTGELFF
TRBV6-1,TRBJ1-4,NA,NA,TGTGCCACCTCGGGGGGGCGCGGTGAAAAACTGTTTTTT,CATSGGRGEKLFF
TRBV7-8,TRBJ1-5,NA,NA,TGTGCCAGCAGCCAGGACAGTAGCAATCAGCCCCAGCATTTT,CASSQDSSNQPQHF
TRBV5-6,TRBJ2-7,TRBD1,NA,TGTGCCAGCAGCCCAATGGGACAGGGGTCCTACGAGCAGTACTTC,CASSPMGQGSYEQYF
TRBV11-2,TRBJ2-7,NA,NA,TGTGCCAGCAGCCCACCCCGAGGGGGGGCCACCCACGAGCAGTACTTC,CASSPPRGGATHEQYF
TRBV18,TRBJ1-6,NA,NA,TGTGCCAGCTCACCGGGAGGGGGTGGCAATTCACCCCTCCACTTT,CASSPGGGGNSPLHF
TRBV27,TRBJ1-6,TRBD1,NA,TGTGCCAGCAGTAGACAGGGGGCGAGGAATTCACCCCTCCACTTT,CASSRQGARNSPLHF
TRBV9,TRBJ2-1,TRBD1,NA,TGTGCCAGCAGCGCGACAGGGGAGACCTACAATGAGCAGTTCTTC,CASSATGETYNEQFF
TRBV5-1,TRBJ2-2,TRBD1,NA,TGCGCCAGCAGCAGGGGACAGCCTGCGAACACCGGGGAGCTGTTTTTT,CASSRGQPANTGELFF
TRBV4-2,TRBJ1-1,NA,NA,TGTGCCAGCAGCTCGGAGTCCATGAACACTGAAGCTTTCTTT,CASSSESMNTEAFF
TRBV12-5,TRBJ2-1,NA,NA,TGTGCTAGTGGTTTGGGGAGCCTGGCGTACAATGAGCAGTTCTTC,CASGLGSLAYNEQFF
TRBV12-1,TRBJ1-6,NA,NA,TGTGCCAGCAGCTTTGATCCAGGGGGTTATTCACCCCTCCACTTT,CASSFDPGGYSPLHF
TRBV11-1,TRBJ2-1,TRBD2,NA,TGTGCCAGCAGCTCGTCGACTAGCGGGGGAGAGTGTCAGTTCTTC,CASSSSTSGGECQFF
TRBV27,TRBJ1-1,NA,NA,TGTGCCAGCAGTTTAAGTCTAGGAGGGAGCACTGAAGCTTTCTTT,CASSLSLGGSTEAFF
TRBV2,TRBJ1-5,TRBD1,NA,TGTGCCAGCAGTGTGACAGGGTGGCAGCCCCAGCATTTT,CASSVTGWQPQHF
TRBV12-5,TRBJ2-2,TRBD2,once,TGTGCTAGTGGCTGGACTAGCGAGCCCCGAGAGAGCCCCGGGGAGCTGTTTTTT,CASGWTSEPRESPGELFF
TRBV5-1,TRBJ2-2,NA,NA,TGCGCCAGCAGCCGACCCGGGTCGAACACCGGGGAGCTGTTTTTT,CASSRPGSNTGELFF
TRBV9,TRBJ1-3,NA,few,TGTGCCAGCAGCCCCCAGTATTCTGGAAACACCATATATTTT,CASSPQYSGNTIYF
TRBV18,TRBJ1-4,TRBD1,NA,TGTGCCAGCTCCTTCCAAGGGACAGGGACTGAAAAACTGTTTTTT,CASSFQGTGTEKLFF
TRBV19,TRBJ2-1,NA,NA,TGTGCCAGTAGTACTAGCCGGGAGAATGAGCAGTTCTTC,CASSTSRENEQFF
TRBV4-1,TRBJ1-5,NA,NA,TGCGCCAGCAGCCAAGATGGGCAGGGCAGCAATCAGCCCCAGCATTTT,CASSQDGQGSNQPQHF
TRBV5-1,TRBJ2-6,NA,once,TGCGCCAGCAGCTTGGGGAGTGGGGCCAACGTCCTGACTTTC,CASSLGSGANVLTF
TRBV10-2,TRBJ2-5,TRBD2,NA,TGCGCCAGCTCTCTAAGCGGGAGGCAGACCCAGTACTTC,CASSLSGRQTQYF
TRBV5-4,TRBJ1-6,TRBD1,once,TGTGCCAGCAGCTTGGAGGGACAGGATAATTCACCCCTCCACTTT,CASSLEGQDNSPLHF
TRBV27,TRBJ1-5,TRBD1,NA,TGTGCCAGCAGCTGGGACAGAAATCAGCCCCAGCATTTT,CASSWDRNQPQHF
TRBV19,TRBJ1-2,TRBD1,NA,TGTGCCAGTAGTCTTACAGGGGCCCACTATGGCTACACCTTC,CASSLTGAHYGYTF
TRBV30,TRBJ2-5,NA,NA,TGTGCCTGGAGTGTCCACAGCCAAGAGACCCAGTACTTC,CAWSVHSQETQYF
TRBV25-1,TRBJ2-2,TRBD1,once,TGTGCCAGCAGTAGGGACAGGGGGCTCACCGGGGAGCTGTTTTTT,CASSRDRGLTGELFF
TRBV2,TRBJ2-7,NA,NA,TGTGCCAGCTTTGGGGCTGGTCGCGACACCTACGAGCAGTACTTC,CASFGAGRDTYEQYF
TRBV11-2,TRBJ1-5,NA,NA,TGTGCCAGCAGCTTTGGCAATTCCGTCAATCAGCCCCAGCATTTT,CASSFGNSVNQPQHF
TRBV19,TRBJ1-5,NA,once,TGTGCCAGTAGTCCCACTTATTCTCAGCCCCAGCATTTT,CASSPTYSQPQHF